This TCR beta chain stems from a study of blood T cell repertoires in COVID-19. Study background: COVID-19 samples, acute and convalescent, were from the United States, Italy and Spain. PBMCs, B-cell-depleted T cells, or T cells provided the cDNA or gDNA that made up the material.

Per the original data handling: Reference gene primer amplification gave nucleated cell count estimates. TCRdb's copy holds only in-frame clones and misses some; the assay was immunoSEQ multiplex PCR. The D gene and trimming were derived from the DNA, and the V and J assignments and clone size from that table. Of about 82,000 clones in the sample, about 83% were seen once. CDR3 length: 16 residues. V lost 3 bases to trimming and J lost 0 bases, with 12 bases between them. CDR1 and CDR2 from the germline V gene are SGHTA and FQGNSA. This chain uses TRBV7-2 with TRBJ2-4; weak D call: TRBD1 (6 bases). This TCR was recovered from a woman aged 55 to 70 with acute or convalescent COVID-19. Sequenced material: peripheral blood. The CDR3 sequence is CASSFNRDLAKNIQYF. The CDR3 DNA reads TGTGCCAGCAGCTTCAACAGGGATCTAGCCAAAAACATTCAGTACTTC.